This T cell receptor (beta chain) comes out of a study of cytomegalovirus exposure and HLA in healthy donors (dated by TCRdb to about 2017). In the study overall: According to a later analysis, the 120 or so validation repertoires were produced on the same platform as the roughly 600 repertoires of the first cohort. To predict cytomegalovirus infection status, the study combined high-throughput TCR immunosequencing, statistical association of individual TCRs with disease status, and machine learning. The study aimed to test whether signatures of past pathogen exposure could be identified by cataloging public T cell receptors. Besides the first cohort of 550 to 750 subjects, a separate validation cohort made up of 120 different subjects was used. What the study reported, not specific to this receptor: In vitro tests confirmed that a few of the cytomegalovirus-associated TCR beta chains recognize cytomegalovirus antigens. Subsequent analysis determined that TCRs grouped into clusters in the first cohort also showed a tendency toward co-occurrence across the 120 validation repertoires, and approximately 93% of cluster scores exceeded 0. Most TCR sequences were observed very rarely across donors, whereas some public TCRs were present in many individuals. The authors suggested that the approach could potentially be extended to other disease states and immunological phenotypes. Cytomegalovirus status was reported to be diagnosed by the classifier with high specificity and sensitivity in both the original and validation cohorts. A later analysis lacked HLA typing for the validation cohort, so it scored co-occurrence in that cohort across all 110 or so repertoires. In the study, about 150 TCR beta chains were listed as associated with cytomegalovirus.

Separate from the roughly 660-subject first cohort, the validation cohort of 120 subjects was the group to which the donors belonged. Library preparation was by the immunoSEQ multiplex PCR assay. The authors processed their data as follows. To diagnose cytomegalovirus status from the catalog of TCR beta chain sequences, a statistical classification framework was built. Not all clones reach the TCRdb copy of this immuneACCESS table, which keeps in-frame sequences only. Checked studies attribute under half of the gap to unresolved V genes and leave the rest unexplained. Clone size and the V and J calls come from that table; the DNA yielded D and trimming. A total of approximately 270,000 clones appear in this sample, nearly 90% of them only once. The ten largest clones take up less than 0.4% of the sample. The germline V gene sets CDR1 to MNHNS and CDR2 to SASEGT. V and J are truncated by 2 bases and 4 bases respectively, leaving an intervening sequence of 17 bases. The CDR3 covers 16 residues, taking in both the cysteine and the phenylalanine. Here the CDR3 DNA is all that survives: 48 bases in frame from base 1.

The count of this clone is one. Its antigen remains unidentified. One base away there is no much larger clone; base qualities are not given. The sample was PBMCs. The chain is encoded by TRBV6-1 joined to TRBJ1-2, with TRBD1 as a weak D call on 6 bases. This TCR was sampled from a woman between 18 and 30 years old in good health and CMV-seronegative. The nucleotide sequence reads TGTGCCAGCAGTGAACCACAGGGTGGGGAGTTCTATGGCTACACCTTC. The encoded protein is CASSEPQGGEFYGYTF.